One and the same sample provided the 20 T cell receptor beta chains below, sequenced in a study of blood T cell repertoires in COVID-19. Here immunoSEQ multiplex PCR was the method, and the copy in TCRdb shows in-frame clones only, minus some. Of around 76,000 clones listed, roughly four fifths are singletons. The sample taken for sequencing was peripheral blood. The receptors stem from a man aged 30 to 45 with COVID-19, enrolled during active disease.

The chain couples TRBV2 to TRBJ2-5, with D perhaps matching TRBD2 (5 bases). From germline, CDR1 is SNHLY and CDR2 FYNNEI. V gave up 7 bases and J gave up 1 base, with 10 bases separating them. The CDR3 contains 13 residues. The CDR3 region has the DNA TGTGCCAGCACATTAGCGCCCCAAGAGACCCAGTACTTC. Its translation is CASTLAPQETQYF.

This clone was detected once. The J gene is TRBJ1-5, the V gene TRBV2; TRBD1 matches 11 bases. Per the germline V gene, CDR1 is SNHLY and CDR2 is FYNNEI. The junction had 3 bases not matched to a gene; V was cut back by 4 bases and J by 7 bases. The length of the CDR3 is 14 residues. CDR3 sequence: CASSGTGGGQPQHF. CDR3 nucleotides: TGTGCCAGCAGTGGGACAGGGGGCGGGCAGCCCCAGCATTTT.

The CDR3 sequence is CASSPNGGLNTEAFF. The DNA of the CDR3 is TGTGCCAGCTCGCCTAATGGGGGCCTGAACACTGAAGCTTTCTTT. The chain couples TRBV18 to TRBJ1-1; tentatively, D is TRBD1 (6 bases). Germline CDR1 reads KGHSH; CDR2 reads LQKENI. V lost 6 bases and J lost 0, with 14 bases in between. This CDR3 comprises 15 residues.

This clone was seen more than once but under ten times. This chain joins TRBV6-5 and TRBJ1-2, with D hard to call. Trimming pared 7 bases from V and 5 bases from J, leaving 17 bases between. The CDR3 extends over 14 amino acids. Per germline, CDR1 MNHEY and CDR2 SVGAGI. This CDR3 reads CASNLVKNRYGYTF. CDR3 DNA: TGTGCCAGCAACTTGGTCAAGAACCGGTATGGCTACACCTTC.

The V call is TRBV5-4, the J call TRBJ2-3, with 9 bases aligning to TRBD2. Germline V lookup: CDR1 SGHNT, CDR2 YYREEE (reference sequence). Trimming cost V 4 bases and J 2 bases; bases outside gene matches: 17. The CDR3 is 19 amino acids. The CDR3 here is CASSPGLASSMGATDTQYF. CDR3 coding DNA: TGTGCCAGCAGCCCTGGACTAGCGAGCTCAATGGGGGCCACAGATACGCAGTATTTT.

The chain uses TRBV6-4 and TRBJ1-3; no clear D gene. V was clipped by 2 bases and J by 0 bases, with 14 bases between them. The CDR3 contains 17 residues. From germline, CDR1 is MRHNA and CDR2 SNTAGT. The CDR3 protein is CASSDSSGYLSGNTIYF. The CDR3 bases are TGTGCCAGCAGTGACAGTAGCGGTTATCTCTCTGGAAACACCATATATTTT.

V usage is TRBV28 and J usage is TRBJ2-2; possibly TRBD1 for D (7 bases). There are 15 residues in the CDR3. CDR1 and CDR2 (germline): MDHEN, SYDVKM. Trimming took 6 bases from V and 8 from J, leaving 19 bases between them. CDR3 DNA: TGTGCCAGCAGATTCAAAAGACAGGGACTTGGGGAGCTGTTTTTT. Translation: CASRFKRQGLGELFF.

The chain links TRBV3-1 (or the pseudogene TRBV3-2) to TRBJ2-5, with D possibly being TRBD2 (5 bases). CDR1 and CDR2 (germline): LGHDT, YNNKEL (reference sequence). This CDR3 is built from 17 residues. V was clipped by 0 bases and J by 4 bases, with 18 bases between them. This CDR3 is CASSQELGGSWVETQYF. DNA for the CDR3: TGTGCCAGCAGCCAAGAACTAGGAGGCTCATGGGTAGAGACCCAGTACTTC.

This chain links TRBV29-1 with TRBJ1-1; TRBD1 aligns across 8 bases. Trimming cost V 6 bases and J 3 bases; bases outside gene matches: 3. The CDR3 length is 12 residues. Germline loops: CDR1 SQVTM, CDR2 ANQGSEA. CDR3 nucleotide sequence: TGCAGCGTGGGACAGGCCCACACTGAAGCTTTCTTT. This codes for CSVGQAHTEAFF.

The J gene is TRBJ1-1, the V gene TRBV4-3; 8 nucleotides agree with TRBD1. The V gene end was trimmed by 4 bases and the J gene end by 1 base; junction bases not matched to a gene: 2. CDR3 length: 14 amino acids. The germline V gene has CDR1 LGHNA and CDR2 YSLEER. The CDR3 is CASSRQGTNTEAFF. The CDR3 bases are TGCGCCAGCAGCCGACAGGGGACGAACACTGAAGCTTTCTTT.

The chain uses TRBV18 and TRBJ2-6, with no clear D. Trimming left V 6 bases short and J 0 bases short, with 3 bases between. The CDR3 totals 13 residues. The germline CDR1 and CDR2 sequences are KGHSH and LQKENI. This chain's CDR3 is CASSSSGANVLTF. The CDR3 bases are TGTGCCAGCTCCTCCTCTGGGGCCAACGTCCTGACTTTC.

The chain uses TRBV12-3 or TRBV12-4 and TRBJ1-1, with D unresolved. The CDR3 extends over 13 amino acids. V was cut by 10 bases and J by 2 bases, with 14 bases left in between. This CDR3 reads CANSLQINTEAFF. In nucleotides, the CDR3 is TGTGCCAACAGCCTGCAGATAAACACTGAAGCTTTCTTT.

Comments on this clone: Germline and junction disagree at one end, which may indicate a read error. This chain uses TRBV5-1 with TRBJ1-2, with a weak D call TRBD1 (6 bases). The CDR3 has 13 residues. Germline assignment: CDR1 SGHRS and CDR2 YFSETQ. In nucleotides, the CDR3 is TGCGTCAGCAGCTTGCGGCAGGGGTATGGCTACACCTTC. Its protein is CVSSLRQGYGYTF.

This rearrangement joins TRBV6-6 to TRBJ2-3; TRBD1 matches at 7 bases. V lost 10 bases, J lost 0 bases, and 7 bases stayed unmatched. Germline CDR1 and CDR2: MNHNY and SVGAGI (reference sequence). The CDR3 runs 14 residues. DNA of the CDR3: TGTGCCACCCGGGACAGTCTTAGCACAGATACGCAGTATTTT. Translated, it gives CATRDSLSTDTQYF.

The chain combines TRBV12-5 with TRBJ2-5, with TRBD2 matching 11 bases. V was pared by 5 bases and J by 5 bases, with 7 bases of the junction left unmatched. The CDR3 contains 15 residues. CDR1 is LGHNT, CDR2 FRNRAP, per germline. CDR3: CASGLSGRAVETQYF. In nucleotides, the CDR3 is TGTGCTAGTGGTCTTAGCGGGAGGGCCGTGGAGACCCAGTACTTC.

The rearrangement uses TRBV3-1 (or the pseudogene TRBV3-2) and TRBJ2-5; D is possibly TRBD1 (5 bases). The CDR3 is made up of 12 amino acids. Germline assignment: CDR1 LGHDT and CDR2 YNNKEL (reference sequence). Trimming took off 0 bases at V and 7 bases at J, with 6 bases between the two ends. In DNA, the CDR3 is TGTGCCAGCAGCCAAGATAGGGGGACCCAGTACTTC. Protein sequence: CASSQDRGTQYF.

This clone was counted a single time. V gene TRBV5-1 combines with J gene TRBJ2-3; TRBD2 matches at 7 bases. The V and J ends lost 0 bases and 4 bases, in that order; junction bases with no gene match: 5. Germline V gene sequence: CDR1 SGHRS, CDR2 YFSETQ. The CDR3 is 15 amino acids. The CDR3 bases are TGCGCCAGCAGCTTGGCGGCGGGAGTATCAGATACGCAGTATTTT. Translating gives CASSLAAGVSDTQYF.

This clone was counted once. V usage is TRBV27 and J usage is TRBJ2-5; tentative D call: TRBD1 (5 bases). The CDR3 extends over 14 amino acids. Germline CDR1 MNHEY, CDR2 SMNVEV (reference sequence). Trimming removed 3 bases from V and 5 bases from J, with 13 bases in between. Here the CDR3 reads CASSFARVGETQYF. Written as DNA, the CDR3 is TGTGCCAGCAGTTTCGCCAGGGTAGGGGAGACCCAGTACTTC.

V usage is TRBV14 and J usage is TRBJ2-3; the D is unclear. This CDR3 comprises 15 residues. V lost 0 bases, J lost 1 base, and 8 bases lay in between. Germline V gene sequence: CDR1 SGHDN, CDR2 FVKESK. The chain's CDR3 is CASSQDFGRTDTQYF. CDR3 DNA: TGTGCCAGCAGCCAAGATTTTGGCCGCACAGATACGCAGTATTTT. Full variable domain (missing parts from reference TRBV14 and TRBJ2-3): EAGVTQFPSHSVIEKGQTVTLRCDPISGHDNLYWYRRVMGKEIKFLLHFVKESKQDESGMPNNRFLAERTGGTYSTLKVQPAELEDSGVYFCASSQDFGRTDTQYFGPGTRLTVL.

This clone occurred a few times. The rearrangement joins TRBV19 to TRBJ1-1; tentatively, D is TRBD1 (6 bases). V was clipped by 7 bases and J by 4 bases, with 16 bases between them. CDR1 is LNHDA, CDR2 SQIVND, per germline (reference sequence). The CDR3 has 14 amino acids. In DNA, the CDR3 is TGTGCCAGTACCCTAGGGGGTGAGGGCACTGAAGCTTTCTTT. Protein: CASTLGGEGTEAFF.